This T cell receptor beta chain is drawn from a study of blood T cell repertoires in COVID-19. Study in general: Nucleic acid was either cDNA or gDNA, and it came from T cells, B-cell-depleted T cells, or PBMCs.

The length of the CDR3 is 14 residues. The V and J ends lost 0 bases and 7 bases respectively, with 12 bases between them. The germline gives CDR1 LGHNA, CDR2 YSLEER. Some clones are missing from TCRdb's copy, which holds only in-frame ones; the method was immunoSEQ multiplex PCR. The sample has under 250,000 clones, over 75% seen once; the top ten hold approximately 9.1%. This sequence originates from a woman aged 45-60 years with acute COVID-19. The chain joins TRBV4-3 to TRBJ1-2, with D possibly being TRBD1 (5 bases). What was sequenced was PBMCs or T cells enriched from blood (not recorded which). The CDR3, as DNA: TGCGCCAGCAGCCAAGATCCAGGGCCGAGTGGCTACACCTTC. Its translation: CASSQDPGPSGYTF.